The source of this T cell receptor (beta chain) is a study of blood T cell repertoires in COVID-19. For the study at large: T cells, B-cell-depleted T cells, or PBMCs provided the cDNA or gDNA that served as material.

Under the authors' procedure: Counts of nucleated cells, estimated from reference gene primer amplification, were obtained. Profiling relied on immunoSEQ multiplex PCR, and the TCRdb table lists in-frame clones only, not all of them. D and trimming were read from the DNA, whereas the V and J calls and clone size are those reported in that table. The table has tens of thousands of clones, more than 80% seen once. Looked up from germline, CDR1 is SGHRS and CDR2 is YFSETQ. V gave up 4 bases and J gave up 3 bases; unmatched junction bases: 8. This CDR3 is built from 16 residues. The source material was peripheral blood. This receptor was taken from a woman between 65 and 79 years old with acute or convalescent COVID-19. The chain has TRBV5-1 and TRBJ2-2; 8 bases agree with TRBD2. CDR3 amino acids: CASSRSLGGDTGELFF. CDR3 sequence (DNA): TGCGCCAGCAGCCGCTCCCTCGGGGGGGACACCGGGGAGCTGTTTTTT.